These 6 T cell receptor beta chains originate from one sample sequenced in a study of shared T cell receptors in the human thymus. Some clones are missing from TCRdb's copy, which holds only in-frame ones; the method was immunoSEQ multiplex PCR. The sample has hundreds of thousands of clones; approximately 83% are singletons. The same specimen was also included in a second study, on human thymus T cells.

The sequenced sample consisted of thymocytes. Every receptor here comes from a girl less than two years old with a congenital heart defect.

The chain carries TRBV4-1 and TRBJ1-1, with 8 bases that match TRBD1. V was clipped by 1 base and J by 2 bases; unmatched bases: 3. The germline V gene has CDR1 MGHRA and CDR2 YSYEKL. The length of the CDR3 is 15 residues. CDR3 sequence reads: CASSQGTGKNTEAFF. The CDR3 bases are TGCGCCAGCAGCCAAGGGACAGGGAAAAACACTGAAGCTTTCTTT.

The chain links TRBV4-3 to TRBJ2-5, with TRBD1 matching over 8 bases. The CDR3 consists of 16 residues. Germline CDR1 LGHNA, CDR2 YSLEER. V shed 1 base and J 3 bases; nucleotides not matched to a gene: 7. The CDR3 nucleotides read TGCGCCAGCAGCCAAGCGTGCAGGGGGCCGGAAGAGACCCAGTACTTC. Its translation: CASSQACRGPEETQYF.

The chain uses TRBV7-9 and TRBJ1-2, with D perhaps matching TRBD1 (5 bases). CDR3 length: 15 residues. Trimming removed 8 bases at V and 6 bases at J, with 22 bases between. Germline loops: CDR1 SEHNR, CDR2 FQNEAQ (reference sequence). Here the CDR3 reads CASDLKGAGLDGYTF. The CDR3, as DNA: TGTGCCAGCGATCTAAAAGGGGCAGGCCTCGATGGCTACACCTTC.

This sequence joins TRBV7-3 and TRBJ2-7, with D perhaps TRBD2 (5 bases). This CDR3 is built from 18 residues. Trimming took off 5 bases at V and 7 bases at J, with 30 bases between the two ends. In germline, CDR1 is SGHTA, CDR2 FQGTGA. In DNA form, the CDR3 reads TGTGCCAGCAGCCCCCGTAGGTCTGGAGGCCCGACGTGGGGTGAGCAGTACTTC. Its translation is CASSPRRSGGPTWGEQYF. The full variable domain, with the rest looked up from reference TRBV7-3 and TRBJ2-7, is GAGVSQTPSNKVTEKGKYVELRCDPISGHTALYWYRQSLGQGPEFLIYFQGTGAADDSGLPNDRFFAVRPEGSVSTLKIQRTERGDSAVYLCASSPRRSGGPTWGEQYFGPGTRLTVT.

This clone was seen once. CDR3: CASSLRGNTGELFF. CDR3 DNA sequence: TGTGCCAGCAGTCTTCGGGGGAACACCGGGGAGCTGTTTTTT. V usage is TRBV27 and J usage is TRBJ2-2, with a possible D match to TRBD2 (5 bases). With 5 bases removed from V and 1 base from J, the gap between germline ends came to 8 bases. The CDR3 extends over 14 amino acids. The V gene's germline CDR1 is MNHEY and CDR2 SMNVEV (reference sequence).

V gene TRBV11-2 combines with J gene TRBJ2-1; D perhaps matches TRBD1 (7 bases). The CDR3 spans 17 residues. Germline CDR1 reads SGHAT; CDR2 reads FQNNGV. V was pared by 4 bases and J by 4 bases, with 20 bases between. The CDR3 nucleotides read TGTGCCAGCAGCTCCGCTGCGGGGACAGATCCTTACAATGAGCAGTTCTTC. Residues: CASSSAAGTDPYNEQFF.